The table lists the clone carrying this T cell receptor (beta chain) with many counts. The entry originates in a study of T cells in Graves' hyperthyroidism and ophthalmopathy. What was amplified from RNA transcripts were TCR beta CDR3 regions. The TCR CDR3 first-round RT-PCR relied on the HTBI primer set. Each CDR3 protein gets one entry after TCRdb re-called the multiplex PCR reads with MiXCR. The sample has about 620,000 distinct CDR3 sequences, around 15% seen once. Germline V CDR1 and CDR2: SEHNR, FQNEAQ (reference sequence). Trimming took off 4 bases at V and 6 bases at J, with 19 bases between the two ends. The CDR3 contains 16 residues.

The clonotype was recovered from a woman between 25 and 40 years old with Graves' hyperthyroidism. The chain joins TRBV7-9 to TRBJ2-1; D possibly corresponds to TRBD1 (7 bases). Sequences were obtained from blood. CDR3 DNA: TGTGCCAGCAGCTCCCTTCAGGGGGGAACCTCCAATGAGCAGTTCTTC. This codes for CASSSLQGGTSNEQFF.